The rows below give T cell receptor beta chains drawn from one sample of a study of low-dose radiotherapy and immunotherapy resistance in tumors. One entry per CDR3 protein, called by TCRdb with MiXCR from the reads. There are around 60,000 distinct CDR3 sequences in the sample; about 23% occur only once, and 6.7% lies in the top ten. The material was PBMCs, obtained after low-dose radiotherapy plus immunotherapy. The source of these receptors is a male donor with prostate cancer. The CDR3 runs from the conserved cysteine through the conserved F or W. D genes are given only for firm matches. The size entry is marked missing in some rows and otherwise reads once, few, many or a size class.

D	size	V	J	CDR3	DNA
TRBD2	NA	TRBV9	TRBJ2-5	CASSVKGLAGVNGYF	TGTGCCAGCAGCGTAAAAGGGCTAGCGGGAGTTAACGGGTACTTC
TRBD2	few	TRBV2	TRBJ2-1	CASSEALWGGKFF	TGTGCCAGCAGTGAAGCGCTTTGGGGGGGAAAGTTCTTC
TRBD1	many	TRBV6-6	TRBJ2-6	CASSYPGTGGRAGANVLTF	TGTGCCAGCAGTTACCCCGGGACAGGGGGCCGGGCTGGGGCCAACGTCCTGACTTTC
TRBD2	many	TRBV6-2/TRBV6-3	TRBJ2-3	CASGTSGTDTQYF	TGTGCCAGCGGGACTAGCGGAACAGATACGCAGTATTTT
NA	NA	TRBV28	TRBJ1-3	CASSRTASGNTIYF	TGTGCCAGCAGCCGGACAGCCTCTGGAAACACCATATATTTT
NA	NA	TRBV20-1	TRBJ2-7	CSARVASQSLDEQYF	TGCAGTGCTAGAGTTGCTAGCCAAAGCTTAGACGAGCAGTACTTC
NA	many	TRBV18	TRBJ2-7	CASSPTGQAYEQYF	TGTGCCAGCTCACCGACGGGACAAGCCTACGAGCAGTACTTC
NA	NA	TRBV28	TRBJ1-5	CASSLGGSRAIQPQHF	TGTGCCAGCAGTTTAGGGGGGTCGAGGGCGATCCAGCCCCAGCATTTT
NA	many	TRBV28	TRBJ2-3	CASTSSTDTQYF	TGTGCCAGCACCTCAAGCACAGATACGCAGTATTTT
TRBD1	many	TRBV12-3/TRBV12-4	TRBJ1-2	CASSKQGAIGYGYTF	TGTGCCAGCAGTAAACAGGGGGCTATCGGCTATGGCTACACCTTC
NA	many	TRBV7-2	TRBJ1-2	CASRISGQSATF	TGTGCCAGCAGAATTTCGGGCCAGTCGGCCACCTTC
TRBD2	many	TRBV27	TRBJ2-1	CASSPLLFPTGTSVNNEQFF	TGTGCCAGCAGCCCCCTTCTCTTTCCAACCGGGACTAGCGTCAACAATGAGCAGTTCTTC
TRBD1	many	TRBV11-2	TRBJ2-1	CASLTGTGVNEQFF	TGTGCCAGCCTAACCGGGACAGGGGTTAATGAGCAGTTCTTC
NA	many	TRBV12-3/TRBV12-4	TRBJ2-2	CASSLGRTGELFF	TGTGCCAGCAGTTTGGGGAGAACCGGGGAGCTGTTTTTT
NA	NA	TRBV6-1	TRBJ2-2	CASSEGAGELFFFFF	NA
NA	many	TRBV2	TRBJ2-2	CASSEVLPTGELFF	TGTGCCAGCAGTGAGGTACTACCCACCGGGGAGCTGTTTTTT
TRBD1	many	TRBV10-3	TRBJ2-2	CAISESFRTGGPSTGELFF	TGTGCCATCAGTGAGTCGTTCCGGACAGGGGGCCCCAGCACCGGGGAGCTGTTTTTT
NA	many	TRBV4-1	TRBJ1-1	CASSQERRGGDTEAFF	TGCGCCAGCAGCCAAGAAAGGCGGGGAGGCGACACTGAAGCTTTCTTT
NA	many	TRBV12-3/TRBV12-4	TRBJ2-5	CASSPDTGGWETQYF	TGTGCCAGCAGTCCTGACACGGGTGGTTGGGAGACCCAGTACTTC
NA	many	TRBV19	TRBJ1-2	CASSSPGYRDANYGYTF	TGTGCCAGTAGTAGCCCCGGCTACAGGGACGCAAACTATGGCTACACCTTC
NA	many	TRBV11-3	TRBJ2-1	CASSAKSGTSQFF	TGTGCCAGCAGCGCGAAGTCCGGGACATCGCAGTTCTTC
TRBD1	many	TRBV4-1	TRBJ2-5	CASSQDRQGRRETQYF	TGCGCCAGCAGCCAAGATAGACAGGGGCGGCGAGAGACCCAGTACTTC
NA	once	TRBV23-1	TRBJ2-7	CASAQARGGAGGQDFYEQYF	TGCGCCAGCGCCCAAGCGAGAGGGGGGGCGGGGGGACAGGATTTCTACGAGCAGTACTTC
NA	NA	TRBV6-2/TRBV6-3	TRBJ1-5	CASRDFRNQPQHF	TGTGCCAGCAGGGACTTTCGCAATCAGCCCCAGCATTTT
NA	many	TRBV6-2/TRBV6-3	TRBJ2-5	CASSYSVTEETQYF	TGTGCCAGCAGTTACTCGGTTACAGAAGAGACCCAGTACTTC
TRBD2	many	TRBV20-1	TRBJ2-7	CSADGLAETYEQYF	TGCAGTGCTGATGGACTAGCGGAGACCTACGAGCAGTACTTC
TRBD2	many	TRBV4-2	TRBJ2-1	CASSRGGGETNEQFF	TGTGCCAGCAGCCGGGGTGGGGGGGAGACGAATGAGCAGTTCTTC
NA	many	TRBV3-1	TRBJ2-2	CASTENTGELFF	TGTGCCAGCACGGAGAACACCGGGGAGCTGTTTTTT
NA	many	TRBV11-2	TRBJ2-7	CASSLDTGRLSEQYF	TGTGCCAGCAGCCTAGATACAGGGAGATTGAGCGAGCAGTACTTC
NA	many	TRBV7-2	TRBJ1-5	CASSPAQGNQPQHF	TGTGCCAGCAGTCCAGCCCAAGGCAATCAGCCCCAGCATTTT
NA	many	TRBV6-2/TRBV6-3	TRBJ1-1	CASSYLEGRGNTEAFF	TGTGCCAGCAGTTACCTGGAGGGCCGGGGGAACACTGAAGCTTTCTTT
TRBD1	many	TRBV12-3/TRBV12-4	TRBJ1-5	CASSLSAGGNQPQHF	TGTGCCAGCAGTTTAAGCGCAGGGGGGAATCAGCCCCAGCATTTT
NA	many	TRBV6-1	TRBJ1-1	CASSETGTGRTEAFF	TGTGCCAGCAGTGAAACAGGGACTGGAAGAACTGAAGCTTTCTTT
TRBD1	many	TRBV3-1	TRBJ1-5	CASSRDTGGNQPQHF	TGTGCCAGCAGCCGGGACACAGGGGGTAATCAGCCCCAGCATTTT
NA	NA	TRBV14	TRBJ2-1	CASSRIRTVTYNEQFF	TGTGCCAGCAGCCGGATAAGGACAGTGACCTACAATGAGCAGTTCTTC
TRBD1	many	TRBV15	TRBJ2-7	CATSRAGTGAYEQYF	TGTGCCACCAGCAGAGCCGGGACAGGGGCCTACGAGCAGTACTTC
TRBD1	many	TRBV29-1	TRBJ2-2	CSVGGGGTGELFF	TGCAGCGTTGGAGGGGGCGGCACCGGGGAGCTGTTTTTT
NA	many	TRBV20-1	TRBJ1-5	CSATDTSDQPQHF	TGCAGTGCGACAGACACCAGCGATCAGCCCCAGCATTTT
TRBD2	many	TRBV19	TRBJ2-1	CASSMGGGPNEQFF	TGTGCCAGTAGTATGGGGGGAGGGCCGAATGAGCAGTTCTTC
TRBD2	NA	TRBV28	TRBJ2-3	CASSNSGVWTDTQYF	TGTGCCAGCAGCAATAGCGGGGTCTGGACAGATACGCAGTATTTT
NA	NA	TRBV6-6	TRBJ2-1	CASRINNEQFF	TGTGCCAGCAGAATTAACAATGAGCAGTTCTTC
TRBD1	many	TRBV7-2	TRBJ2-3	CASSQAGQGASTQYF	TGTGCCAGCAGCCAAGCGGGACAGGGGGCAAGTACGCAGTATTTT